This T cell receptor (beta chain) was captured by sequencing in a study of regulatory T cells in long-lasting Graves disease. For TCR beta, libraries came from iRepertoire HTBI primers and Arm-PCR of CDR3 regions. Original handling: Samples revealed fewer than 65 TRBV and fewer than 15 TRBJ segments. TCRdb re-derived calls from the multiplex PCR reads in MiXCR, one entry per CDR3 protein. TCRdb assigned the V and J calls; the authors' analysis was not used. Of about 290,000 distinct CDR3 sequences in the sample, roughly a fifth are singletons; the top ten hold 56%. Study-wide findings and caveats: Relative to newly diagnosed Graves' patients, persistent ones had lower TCR diversity.

Noted time point: persistent/refractory GD, antithyroid drugs over 5 years with positive TRAb. From RNA extracted from PBMCs, the TCR library was made. Peripheral blood, 7 to 9.5 milliliters per patient, was collected in EDTA tubes. The table lists this clonotype with a few counts. As yet, its antigen is unknown. The TCR was taken from a female donor with Graves disease. The sample was peripheral blood mononuclear cells (PBMCs), taken when the disease was refractory, from a patient treated with antithyroid drugs.

CDR3 in DNA: TGTGCCAGCAGCTTAGCGCGCGCCGGGGAGCTGTTTTTT. This codes for CASSLARAGELFF. This chain connects TRBV7-8 to TRBJ2-2; D remains ambiguous. V was trimmed by 0 bases and J by 6 bases, leaving 5 bases between them. CDR1 and CDR2 (germline): SGHVS, FQNEAQ. The CDR3 sequence is 13 residues long.